These T cell receptor beta chains were read from a single sample in a study of T cells in Graves' hyperthyroidism and ophthalmopathy. TCRdb itself ran the multiplex PCR reads through MiXCR, one entry per CDR3 protein. The sample shows over 300,000 distinct CDR3 sequences, more than 11% of them seen only once. Sequenced: blood. These receptors were obtained from a woman aged 60-75 years with Graves' hyperthyroidism. Both conserved end residues are part of each CDR3. D genes are given only for firm matches. Expanded clones get a size class; other rows say once, few or many, or leave the size out.

TRBJ1-1	.	TRBV19	.	TGTGCCACCGTAGACGATAACACTGAAGCTTTCTTT	CATVDDNTEAFF
TRBJ2-3	TRBD1	TRBV6-1	many	TGTGCCAGCAGCAGACAGGGTTCGTTCGATACGCAGTATTTT	CASSRQGSFDTQYF
TRBJ2-2	.	TRBV6-1	.	TGTGCTAGCGGTGGGCCGAACACCGGGGAGCTGTTTTTT	CASGGPNTGELFF
TRBJ2-1	.	TRBV20-1	many	TGCAGTGCCCCCCGGGGGGAGCAGTTCTTC	CSAPRGEQFF
TRBJ1-2	TRBD1	TRBV19	few	TGTGCCAGTAGTCCATCGGACAGGGAAGGCTACACCTTC	CASSPSDREGYTF
TRBJ2-7	.	TRBV6-2/TRBV6-3	many	TGTGCCAGCCAAGGGCGACTAGACTACGAGCAGTACTTC	CASQGRLDYEQYF
TRBJ1-1	.	TRBV7-9	many	TGTGCCAGCAGCCCCCGAGGGGGAAGTGAAGCTTTCTTT	CASSPRGGSEAFF
TRBJ1-1	TRBD1	TRBV6-1	many	TGTGCCAGTTCCGGGACAGGGTCCGCAAACACTGAAGCTTTCTTT	CASSGTGSANTEAFF
TRBJ2-1	.	TRBV18	many	TGTGCCAGCTCACCAGGTCGGTTTGATAGCTCCTACAATGAGCAGTTCTTC	CASSPGRFDSSYNEQFF
TRBJ2-7	.	TRBV6-6	many	TGTGCCAGCAGTTACGGTTCCAGATTCTACGAGCAGTACTTC	CASSYGSRFYEQYF
TRBJ1-2	.	TRBV11-2	.	TGTGCCAGCAGCTTAGAGCGCGTTTGGAGGGGATATGGCTACACCTTC	CASSLERVWRGYGYTF
TRBJ2-1	TRBD2	TRBV12-3/TRBV12-4	.	TGTGCCAGCAGCTCCGGGGCTAGCGGGAACAATGAGCAGTTCTTC	CASSSGASGNNEQFF
TRBJ2-3	TRBD1	TRBV5-1	few	TGCGCCAGCAGCATTCGACAGGGGAGCACAGATACGCAGTATTTT	CASSIRQGSTDTQYF
TRBJ2-6	.	TRBV10-3	.	TGTGCCATCAGTGCAAGGGGCTCTGGGGCCAACGTCCTGACTTTC	CAISARGSGANVLTF
TRBJ2-5	.	TRBV15	many	TGTGCCACCAGCAGAGGAACGGGAGAGGGCCAAGAGACCCAGTACTTC	CATSRGTGEGQETQYF
TRBJ1-2	TRBD1	TRBV24-1	many	TGTGCCACCAGTGACGGGACAGGCGGTGGCTACACCTTC	CATSDGTGGGYTF
TRBJ2-7	.	TRBV6-5	.	TGTGCCAGCAGTTACGCAGACGGCTACGAGCAGTACTTC	CASSYADGYEQYF
TRBJ1-5	.	TRBV15	many	TGTGCCACCAGCAGGGAGGGTCAGGGGCGCCAGCCCCAGCATTTT	CATSREGQGRQPQHF
TRBJ2-2	.	TRBV4-1	few	TGCGCCAGCAGCCAAGTGGGGTCGGGGAGTAGGAACACCGGGGAGCTGTTTTTT	CASSQVGSGSRNTGELFF
TRBJ2-1	TRBD1	TRBV5-1	.	TGCGCCAGCAGCTTGGGGCGCGACAGGGGCACCTACAATGAGCAGTTCTTC	CASSLGRDRGTYNEQFF
TRBJ1-5	.	TRBV29-1	many	TGCAGCGTTGAGACGGACCCCGGTCAGCCCCAGCATTTT	CSVETDPGQPQHF
TRBJ2-5	.	TRBV5-1	.	TGCGCCAGCAGCTTGATTGGATCTTCCCAAGAGACCCAGTACTTC	CASSLIGSSQETQYF
TRBJ1-1	.	TRBV6-5	many	TGTGCCAGCAGTTACTCAACAGGGAACCACTTTAGGGACACTGAAGCTTTCTTT	CASSYSTGNHFRDTEAFF
TRBJ2-1	.	TRBV3-1	many	TGTGCCAGCAGCCAAGAAGGGACCCCAAAATCCTGCCTCTTC	CASSQEGTPKSCLF
TRBJ2-1	.	TRBV2	many	TGTGCCAGCAGTGACGGCCCTGTGAACCCTGAGCAGTTCTTC	CASSDGPVNPEQFF
TRBJ2-2	.	TRBV7-8	many	TGTGCCAGCAGCAAGGGACTGGTTCAATTGACCGGGGAGCTGTTTTTT	CASSKGLVQLTGELFF